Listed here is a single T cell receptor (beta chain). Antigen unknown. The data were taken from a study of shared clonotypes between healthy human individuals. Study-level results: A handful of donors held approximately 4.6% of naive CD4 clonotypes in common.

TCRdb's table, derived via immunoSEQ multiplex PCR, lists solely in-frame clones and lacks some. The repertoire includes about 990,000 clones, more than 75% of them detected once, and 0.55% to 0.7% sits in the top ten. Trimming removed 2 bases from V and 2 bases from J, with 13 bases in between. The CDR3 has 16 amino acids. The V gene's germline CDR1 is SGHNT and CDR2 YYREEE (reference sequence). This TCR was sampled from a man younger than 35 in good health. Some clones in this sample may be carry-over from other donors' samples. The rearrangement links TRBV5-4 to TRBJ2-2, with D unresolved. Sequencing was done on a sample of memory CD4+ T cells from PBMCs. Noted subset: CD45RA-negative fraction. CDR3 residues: CASSLLVATNTGELFF. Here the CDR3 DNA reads TGTGCCAGCAGCTTATTGGTAGCCACAAACACCGGGGAGCTGTTTTTT.